One and the same sample provided the 7 T cell receptor beta chains below, sequenced in a study of T cells in women clearing cervical HPV infection. Method: immunoSEQ multiplex PCR; TCRdb's copy keeps in-frame clones and lacks some. This table lists tens of thousands of clones. What was sequenced was blood buffy coat. The receptors derive from a woman aged 18-70 years with a cervical HPV16 infection that either progressed to CIN3+ or cleared (not recorded which).

As concerns this clone: The sequence runs out 3 residues before the end of the CDR3; the remainder is reconstructed from the germline J gene. V gene TRBV7-6 combines with J gene TRBJ2-1, with 8 bases fitting TRBD2. After removal of 4 bases from V and 3 bases from J, the junction contained 14 bases not matched to a gene. CDR1 SGHVS and CDR2 FNYEAQ come from the germline V gene. This CDR3 comprises 18 residues. CDR3 DNA, as far as it was read: TGTGCCAGCAGCTCCTCTATGGGCGGGGGGCTTAGCTACAATGAG. It codes for CASSSSMGGGLSYNE. The CDR3 reads in full as CASSSSMGGGLSYNEQFF.

In regard to this clone: The read stops 3 residues short of the end of the CDR3; the missing end is completed from the germline J gene. The chain carries TRBV6-4 and TRBJ2-1; TRBD1 matches 7 bases. Germline V gives CDR1 MRHNA, CDR2 SNTAGT. The trim removed 0 bases at V and 6 bases at J, leaving 2 bases unmatched. The CDR3 consists of 14 residues. The chain's CDR3 is CASSDSDRVNEQFF. The part of the CDR3 DNA that was read is TGTGCCAGCAGTGACTCCGACAGGGTCAATGAG.

In regard to this clone: The read stops 3 residues short of the end of the CDR3; the missing end is completed from the germline J gene. The chain recombines TRBV7-6 with TRBJ2-7, with TRBD1 matching over 7 bases. V was clipped by 2 bases and J by 6 bases; unmatched bases: 4. CDR1 and CDR2 from the germline V gene are SGHVS and FNYEAQ. This CDR3 comprises 13 residues. The CDR3 region is CASSLLAGGEQYF. CDR3 DNA (partial): TGTGCCAGCAGCTTATTGGCAGGGGGCGAG.

As to this clone: The read falls 3 residues short of the CDR3 end, and the missing part is taken from the germline J gene. The chain couples TRBV25-1 to TRBJ1-2; D gene uncertain. V lost 7 bases and J 7 bases, leaving 7 bases between the germline ends. CDR1 and CDR2 from the germline V gene are MGHDK and SYGVNS. This CDR3 contains 10 residues. The DNA read from the CDR3 is TGTGCCAGCATTCCTAGTGGC. It yields the protein CASIPSG. In full, the CDR3 reads CASIPSGYTF.

Of note for this clone: The read falls 3 residues short of the CDR3 end, and the missing part is taken from the germline J gene. The chain recombines TRBV5-4 with TRBJ2-3, with no clear D. Trimming stripped 0 bases from V and 4 bases from J, with 15 bases between. The germline gives CDR1 SGHNT, CDR2 YYREEE (reference sequence). The CDR3 loop spans 16 amino acids. The DNA read from the CDR3 is TGTGCCAGCAGCTTGGTTGGTAATTCGCGCGCAGATACG. It is translated as CASSLVGNSRADT. The entire CDR3 protein is CASSLVGNSRADTQYF.

Regarding this clone: The CDR3 is cut off 3 residues early in the read; its end comes from the germline J gene. This chain uses TRBV15 with TRBJ1-1; 8 bases are shared with TRBD1. Germline V gene data show CDR1 as LNHNV and CDR2 as YYDKDF (reference sequence). The V segment lost 1 base and the J segment 6 bases; nucleotides outside the gene matches: 25. This CDR3 has 21 amino acids. CDR3 DNA, as far as it was read: TGTGCCACCAGCAGAGGGAGGTTAGGCAGGGGGCACCTTAGGGTGATGGCTGAA. Protein sequence: CATSRGRLGRGHLRVMAE. The complete CDR3 sequence is CATSRGRLGRGHLRVMAEAFF.

As concerns this clone: The read terminates 3 residues ahead of where the CDR3 ends, so the germline J gene completes it. The chain links TRBV18 to TRBJ1-4; 7 bases are a match to TRBD1. Germline CDR1 is KGHSH and CDR2 is LQKENI. J lost 6 bases, V lost 3 bases, and 7 bases had no gene match. This CDR3 is built from 15 residues. CDR3 residues: CASSPQETGHEKLFF. The CDR3 DNA, read in part, is TGTGCCAGCTCACCTCAGGAGACAGGGCATGAAAAA.